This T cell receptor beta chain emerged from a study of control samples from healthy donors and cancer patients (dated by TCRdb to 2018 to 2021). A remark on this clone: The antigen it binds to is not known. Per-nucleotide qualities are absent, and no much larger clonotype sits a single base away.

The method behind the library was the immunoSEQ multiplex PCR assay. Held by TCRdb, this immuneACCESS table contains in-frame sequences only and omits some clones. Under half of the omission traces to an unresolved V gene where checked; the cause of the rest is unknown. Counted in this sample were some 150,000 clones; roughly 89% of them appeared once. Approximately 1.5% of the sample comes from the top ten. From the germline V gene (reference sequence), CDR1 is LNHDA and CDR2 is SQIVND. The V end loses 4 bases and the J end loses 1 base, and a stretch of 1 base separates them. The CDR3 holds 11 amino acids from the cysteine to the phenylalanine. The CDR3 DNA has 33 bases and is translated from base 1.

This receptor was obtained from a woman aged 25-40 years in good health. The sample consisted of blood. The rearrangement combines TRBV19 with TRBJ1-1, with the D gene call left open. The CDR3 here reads CASSKNTEAFF. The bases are TGTGCCAGTAGTAAGAACACTGAAGCTTTCTTT.